This TCR beta chain emerged from a study of lymphopenia after photon versus proton radiotherapy. V dropped 0 bases and J dropped 7 bases, with 13 bases sitting between them. This CDR3 comprises 14 residues. From germline, CDR1 is PRHDT and CDR2 FYEKMQ (reference sequence). On this clone: Its antigen is undetermined.

Study-level results: Better survival with proton therapy was suggested as possible, not demonstrated. Post-nadir TCR diversity decline inversely tracked overall survival among those who died. Oligoclonal CD8+ Temra expansion after nadir drove photon patients' diversity drop.

Produced via immunoSEQ multiplex PCR; TCRdb's table is partial and in-frame only. The sample contains more than 70,000 clones, around 88% of which appear only once. The source material was peripheral blood, sampled from a patient treated with proton-based radiotherapy. This chain connects TRBV13 to TRBJ2-7; D is undetermined. The sequence was collected from a man in his sixties with pancreatic cancer. The CDR3 spells CASSLGRSTWEQYF. The CDR3 DNA reads TGTGCCAGCAGCTTAGGTCGGTCCACGTGGGAGCAGTACTTC.